Described below is a single T cell receptor beta chain sequence and its context. While infection was still active, Seattle patients were enrolled and then followed longitudinally. The V and J ends lost 6 bases and 7 bases, in that order; junction bases with no gene match: 7. Germline CDR1 is LGHDT and CDR2 is YNNKEL (reference sequence). This CDR3 contains 15 residues. The data stem from a study of blood T cell repertoires in COVID-19. Authors' analysis steps: Amplification from reference gene primers served as the basis for estimated nucleated cell counts. Only in-frame clones appear in the TCRdb table, and some are missing; sequencing was by immunoSEQ multiplex PCR. The D gene and trimming were derived from the DNA, and the V and J assignments and clone size from that table. In the table there are 450,000 or so clones, about 87% of which are singletons.

The sequencing sample was made of peripheral blood. The chain joins TRBV3-1 (or the pseudogene TRBV3-2) to TRBJ2-1; TRBD2 agrees at 12 bases. This receptor was identified in a young man with COVID-19, enrolled during active disease. The DNA for the CDR3 is TGTGCCAGCAGTCCCGGACTAGCGGGACCAAATGAGCAGTTCTTC. Amino acids: CASSPGLAGPNEQFF.